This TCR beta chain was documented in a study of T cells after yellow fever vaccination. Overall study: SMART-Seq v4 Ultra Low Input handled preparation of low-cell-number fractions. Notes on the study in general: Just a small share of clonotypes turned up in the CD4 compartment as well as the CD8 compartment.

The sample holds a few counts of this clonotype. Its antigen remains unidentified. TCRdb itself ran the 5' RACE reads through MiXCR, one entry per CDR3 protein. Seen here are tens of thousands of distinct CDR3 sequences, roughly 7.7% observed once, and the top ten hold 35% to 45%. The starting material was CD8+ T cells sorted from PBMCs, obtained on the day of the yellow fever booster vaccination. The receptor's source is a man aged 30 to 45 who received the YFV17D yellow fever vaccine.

CDR3 sequence: CAWGGTEAFF. DNA for the CDR3: TGTGCCTGGGGGGGAACTGAAGCTTTCTTT. This sequence joins TRBV30 and TRBJ1-1; D might be TRBD1 (5 bases). V gave up 5 bases and J gave up 5 bases, with 6 bases separating them. The CDR3 sequence is 10 residues long. Germline V gene lookup returns CDR1 GTSNPN and CDR2 SVGIG (reference sequence).